This TCR beta chain was captured by sequencing in a study of shared clonotypes between healthy human individuals. With 3 bases removed from V and 3 bases from J, the gap between germline ends came to 12 bases. Germline V lookup: CDR1 MDHEN, CDR2 SYDVKM. The CDR3 contains 14 residues. On this clone: Its antigen is currently unknown.

Several immunoSEQ 96-well plates shared each subset's DNA, each plate a replicate. Here immunoSEQ multiplex PCR was the method, and the copy in TCRdb shows in-frame clones only, minus some. Among under 2,000,000 clones listed, about 95% were seen once. CD45RO-negative CD8 cells positively selected for CCR7 made up the naive population, which excluded terminally differentiated effector memory CD45RA+ cells. Caucasian adults living in Nashville, Tennessee, provided all samples. Findings of the study overall: Memory subsets had estimated richness that was generally smaller than that of naive subsets. Sharing across four donors was highest in naive CD4 (roughly 5%) and lowest in memory CD8 (0.4%).

V and J are TRBV28 and TRBJ2-7; tentatively, D is TRBD1 or TRBD2 (5 bases each). This sequence originates from a man younger than 35 in good health. Sequenced: naive CD8+ T cells sorted from blood. The DNA for the CDR3 is TGTGCCAGCAGTTTCCCAGGGACCCACTACGAGCAGTACTTC. This gives the protein CASSFPGTHYEQYF.